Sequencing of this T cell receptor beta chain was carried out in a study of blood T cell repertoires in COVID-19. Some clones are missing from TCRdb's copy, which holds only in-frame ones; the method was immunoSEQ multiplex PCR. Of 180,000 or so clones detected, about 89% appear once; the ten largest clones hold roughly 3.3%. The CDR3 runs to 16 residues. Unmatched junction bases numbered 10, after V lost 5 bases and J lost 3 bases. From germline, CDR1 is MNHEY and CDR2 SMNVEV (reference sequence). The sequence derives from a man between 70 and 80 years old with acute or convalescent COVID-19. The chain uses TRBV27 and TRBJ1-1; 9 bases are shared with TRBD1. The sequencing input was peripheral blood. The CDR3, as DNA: TGTGCCAGCAGTCCGAGACAGGGGGGGGTGCACACTGAAGCTTTCTTT. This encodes CASSPRQGGVHTEAFF.